This entry lists 3 T cell receptor beta chains sequenced from one sample in a study of shared clonotypes between healthy human individuals. Naive CD8 populations comprised CD45RO-negative cells positively selected for CCR7, excluding terminally differentiated effector memory CD45RA+ cells. Produced via immunoSEQ multiplex PCR; TCRdb's table is partial and in-frame only. The table lists about 650,000 clones, 95% of them singletons. Sequenced sample: naive CD8+ T cells sorted from blood. The source of these receptors is a woman under 40 in good health.

J is TRBJ2-7 and V is TRBV27; 15 bases map to TRBD2. CDR1 and CDR2 (germline): MNHEY, SMNVEV (reference sequence). V was clipped by 4 bases and J by 4 bases; unmatched bases: 8. This CDR3 spans 17 amino acids. Here the CDR3 DNA reads TGTGCCAGCAGTTCGCCGGGACTAGCGGGGGGAGGATACGAGCAGTACTTC. Amino acids: CASSSPGLAGGGYEQYF.

The CDR3 sequence is CASSSPWGRAYEQYF. CDR3 coding DNA: TGTGCCAGCAGCTCTCCCTGGGGCAGAGCCTACGAGCAGTACTTC. This chain links TRBV11-2 with TRBJ2-7; D might be TRBD1 (5 bases). V lost 4 bases and J lost 2, with 15 bases in between. This CDR3 contains 15 residues. Germline V lookup: CDR1 SGHAT, CDR2 FQNNGV.

The V gene is TRBV19, the J gene TRBJ2-7; either TRBD1 or TRBD2 may supply D (5 bases each). This CDR3 comprises 12 residues. The V gene lost 7 bases and the J gene lost 3 bases, with 10 bases spanning the gap. Per germline, CDR1 LNHDA and CDR2 SQIVND (reference sequence). As DNA, the CDR3 is TGTGCCAGTAATGGGGGTGGCTACGAGCAGTACTTC. It codes for CASNGGGYEQYF.